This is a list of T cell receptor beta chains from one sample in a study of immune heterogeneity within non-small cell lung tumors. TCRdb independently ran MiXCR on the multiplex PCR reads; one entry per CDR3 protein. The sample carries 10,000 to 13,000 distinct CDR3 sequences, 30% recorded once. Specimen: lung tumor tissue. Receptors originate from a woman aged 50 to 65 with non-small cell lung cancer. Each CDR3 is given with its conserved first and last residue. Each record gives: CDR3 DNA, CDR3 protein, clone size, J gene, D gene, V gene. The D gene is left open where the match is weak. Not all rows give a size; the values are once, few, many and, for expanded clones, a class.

cdr3_nt: TGTGCCAGCAGGGTGGTAAGGGCGAACACCGGGGAGCTGTTTTTT
cdr3_aa: CASRVVRANTGELFF
clone_size: few
j_call: TRBJ2-2
d_call: -
v_call: TRBV6-1

cdr3_nt: TGTGCCAACACCTTAGGACAGGGTCAAGACGAGACCCAGTACTTC
cdr3_aa: CANTLGQGQDETQYF
clone_size: -
j_call: TRBJ2-5
d_call: TRBD1
v_call: TRBV6-8

cdr3_nt: TGTGCCAGCAGCTTTTTTGGGGGTTCCGAGCAGTACTTC
cdr3_aa: CASSFFGGSEQYF
clone_size: many
j_call: TRBJ2-7
d_call: -
v_call: TRBV13

cdr3_nt: TGTGCCAGCAGTCGTGGGGAACAGCCCCAGCATTTT
cdr3_aa: CASSRGEQPQHF
clone_size: few
j_call: TRBJ1-5
d_call: -
v_call: TRBV12-3/TRBV12-4

cdr3_nt: TGTGCCAGCAGTGAACGGACAGGGAATAATCAGCCCCAGCATTTT
cdr3_aa: CASSERTGNNQPQHF
clone_size: medium-sized
j_call: TRBJ1-5
d_call: TRBD1
v_call: TRBV6-1

cdr3_nt: TGCGCCAGCAGCCCTCTCCCGGACGGACTGTCCTCTGGGGCCAACGTCCTGACTTTC
cdr3_aa: CASSPLPDGLSSGANVLTF
clone_size: few
j_call: TRBJ2-6
d_call: -
v_call: TRBV5-1

cdr3_nt: TGTGCCAGCAGCTTTAATAGGGGGGACACTGAAGCTTTCTTT
cdr3_aa: CASSFNRGDTEAFF
clone_size: few
j_call: TRBJ1-1
d_call: -
v_call: TRBV7-9

cdr3_nt: TGTGCCAGCAGGCAGACAGGGGGCTTGTCCCATGAGCAGTTCTTC
cdr3_aa: CASRQTGGLSHEQFF
clone_size: medium-sized
j_call: TRBJ2-1
d_call: TRBD1
v_call: TRBV6-1

cdr3_nt: TGTGCCAGCAGAGACACCGGGGAGCTGTTTTTT
cdr3_aa: CASRDTGELFF
clone_size: few
j_call: TRBJ2-2
d_call: -
v_call: TRBV6-1

cdr3_nt: TGTGCCTGGAGTTTGGCGGGAGCGGCAGATACGCAGTATTTT
cdr3_aa: CAWSLAGAADTQYF
clone_size: -
j_call: TRBJ2-3
d_call: TRBD2
v_call: TRBV30

cdr3_nt: TGTGCCAGTATCCCAACCGGGACTAGCGGGGGGCGTGATACGCAGTATTTT
cdr3_aa: CASIPTGTSGGRDTQYF
clone_size: few
j_call: TRBJ2-3
d_call: TRBD2
v_call: TRBV19

cdr3_nt: TGTGCCAGCAGGGATCATAATAGCAATCAGCCCCAGCATTTT
cdr3_aa: CASRDHNSNQPQHF
clone_size: few
j_call: TRBJ1-5
d_call: -
v_call: TRBV6-2/TRBV6-3

cdr3_nt: TGTGCCAGCAGCCCGACAGGGGGCATGGGGACCGGGGAGCTGTTTTTT
cdr3_aa: CASSPTGGMGTGELFF
clone_size: few
j_call: TRBJ2-2
d_call: TRBD1
v_call: TRBV7-8

cdr3_nt: TGTGCCAGCAGCTTGGCAATGGGCTATAATTCACCCCTCCACTTT
cdr3_aa: CASSLAMGYNSPLHF
clone_size: medium-sized
j_call: TRBJ1-6
d_call: -
v_call: TRBV5-6

cdr3_nt: TGCAGTGCTTCCGGCAGGGGGCAATACGAGCAGTACTTC
cdr3_aa: CSASGRGQYEQYF
clone_size: -
j_call: TRBJ2-7
d_call: TRBD1
v_call: TRBV20-1

cdr3_nt: TGTGCCAGCTCACCACCATCGCGGCCCCAAGAGACCCAGTACTTC
cdr3_aa: CASSPPSRPQETQYF
clone_size: few
j_call: TRBJ2-5
d_call: -
v_call: TRBV18

cdr3_nt: TGTGCCAGCAGCTCGAAGACTAGCGGGGTCTCCTACGAGCAGTACTTC
cdr3_aa: CASSSKTSGVSYEQYF
clone_size: -
j_call: TRBJ2-7
d_call: TRBD2
v_call: TRBV7-6

cdr3_nt: TGCAGTGCTAGATTCCTTCGGGAGCAGTTCTTC
cdr3_aa: CSARFLREQFF
clone_size: once
j_call: TRBJ2-1
d_call: -
v_call: TRBV20-1

cdr3_nt: TGTGCCAGCAGCCCTAGCGGACAATCGACCTACGAGCAGTACTTC
cdr3_aa: CASSPSGQSTYEQYF
clone_size: many
j_call: TRBJ2-7
d_call: TRBD2
v_call: TRBV9

cdr3_nt: TGTGCCACCGGTGCCTACAATGAGCAGTTCTTC
cdr3_aa: CATGAYNEQFF
clone_size: many
j_call: TRBJ2-1
d_call: -
v_call: TRBV6-1

cdr3_nt: TGTGCCAGCAGTTTTCGGGAGACCCAGTACTTC
cdr3_aa: CASSFRETQYF
clone_size: -
j_call: TRBJ2-5
d_call: -
v_call: TRBV28

cdr3_nt: TGTGCCAGCAGTCGGGCGGGAGGGCCGCTACCAGATACGCAGTATTTT
cdr3_aa: CASSRAGGPLPDTQYF
clone_size: -
j_call: TRBJ2-3
d_call: TRBD2
v_call: TRBV27

cdr3_nt: TGCAGTGCTAGCGGGGGGGCTCTGGAGTTCTTC
cdr3_aa: CSASGGALEFF
clone_size: many
j_call: TRBJ2-1
d_call: TRBD2
v_call: TRBV20-1

cdr3_nt: TGTGCCAGCAGCCAAAGAAGCGGGAGGGCCTTCAATGAGCAGTTCTTC
cdr3_aa: CASSQRSGRAFNEQFF
clone_size: -
j_call: TRBJ2-1
d_call: TRBD2
v_call: TRBV11-3

cdr3_nt: TGTGCCAGCAGCTCCGGAACTAATTCACCCCTCCACTTT
cdr3_aa: CASSSGTNSPLHF
clone_size: many
j_call: TRBJ1-6
d_call: -
v_call: TRBV7-9

cdr3_nt: TGTGCCTGGAGTGTCCCTAGCGGGGTGGAGACCCAGTACTTC
cdr3_aa: CAWSVPSGVETQYF
clone_size: few
j_call: TRBJ2-5
d_call: TRBD2
v_call: TRBV30

cdr3_nt: TGCAGTGCTAGAGATGGAAGTGGGGGAGGAGAGACCCAGTACTTC
cdr3_aa: CSARDGSGGGETQYF
clone_size: -
j_call: TRBJ2-5
d_call: -
v_call: TRBV20-1

cdr3_nt: TGTGCCAGCAGTGAAGCTGGTAGGTGGGATCGAGGATGGACAGATACGCAGTATTTT
cdr3_aa: CASSEAGRWDRGWTDTQYF
clone_size: many
j_call: TRBJ2-3
d_call: -
v_call: TRBV25-1

cdr3_nt: TGTGCCTGGAGTGGTTACGGGGGCAATGAGCAGTTCTTC
cdr3_aa: CAWSGYGGNEQFF
clone_size: -
j_call: TRBJ2-1
d_call: -
v_call: TRBV30

cdr3_nt: TGTGCCAGCAGTGGATTCCACAGGGGCAGCACCGGGGAGCTGTTTTTT
cdr3_aa: CASSGFHRGSTGELFF
clone_size: many
j_call: TRBJ2-2
d_call: TRBD1
v_call: TRBV2

cdr3_nt: TGTGCCAGCAGCTTAGTAGCGGGGAGCTCCTACAATGAGCAGTTCTTC
cdr3_aa: CASSLVAGSSYNEQFF
clone_size: few
j_call: TRBJ2-1
d_call: TRBD2
v_call: TRBV7-2

cdr3_nt: TGTGCCAGCAGCACGGGGGGCAATCAGCCCCAGCATTTT
cdr3_aa: CASSTGGNQPQHF
clone_size: medium-sized
j_call: TRBJ1-5
d_call: -
v_call: TRBV12-3/TRBV12-4

cdr3_nt: TGCAGTGCTGGAGGGTCGGGGATAGTGGGGGGCACAGATACGCAGTATTTT
cdr3_aa: CSAGGSGIVGGTDTQYF
clone_size: -
j_call: TRBJ2-3
d_call: -
v_call: TRBV20-1

cdr3_nt: TGTGCCAGCAGTGAATCACACGTCGCCGGGCTGAGCAATCAGCCCCAGCATTTT
cdr3_aa: CASSESHVAGLSNQPQHF
clone_size: many
j_call: TRBJ1-5
d_call: -
v_call: TRBV6-1

cdr3_nt: TGTGCCAGCAGCGGGAGACAGGGGGGGCTTGAGGAAAAACTGTTTTTT
cdr3_aa: CASSGRQGGLEEKLFF
clone_size: -
j_call: TRBJ1-4
d_call: TRBD1
v_call: TRBV9

cdr3_nt: TGTGCCAGCAGTGAAGCAGGGACAGGCCCCACAGATACGCAGTATTTT
cdr3_aa: CASSEAGTGPTDTQYF
clone_size: -
j_call: TRBJ2-3
d_call: TRBD1
v_call: TRBV6-1

cdr3_nt: TGTGCCAGCTCCCTCCCCCTTGGTGAGCAGTACTTC
cdr3_aa: CASSLPLGEQYF
clone_size: -
j_call: TRBJ2-7
d_call: -
v_call: TRBV6-2/TRBV6-3

cdr3_nt: TGTGCCAGCAGCTTAGAAGGAGAGAACACCGGGGAGCTGTTTTTT
cdr3_aa: CASSLEGENTGELFF
clone_size: few
j_call: TRBJ2-2
d_call: -
v_call: TRBV11-3

cdr3_nt: TGTGCCAGCAGTTTAGGGGGCGTTTACGAGCAGTACTTC
cdr3_aa: CASSLGGVYEQYF
clone_size: many
j_call: TRBJ2-7
d_call: -
v_call: TRBV27

cdr3_nt: TGCGCCAGCAGTGAGAGCGGGTTCAACGAGCAGTACTTC
cdr3_aa: CASSESGFNEQYF
clone_size: many
j_call: TRBJ2-7
d_call: -
v_call: TRBV10-1

cdr3_nt: TGCAGTGCTAGAGCGCCCCCAGGACATATGGAAGATAATCAGCCCCAGCATTTT
cdr3_aa: CSARAPPGHMEDNQPQHF
clone_size: -
j_call: TRBJ1-5
d_call: -
v_call: TRBV20-1